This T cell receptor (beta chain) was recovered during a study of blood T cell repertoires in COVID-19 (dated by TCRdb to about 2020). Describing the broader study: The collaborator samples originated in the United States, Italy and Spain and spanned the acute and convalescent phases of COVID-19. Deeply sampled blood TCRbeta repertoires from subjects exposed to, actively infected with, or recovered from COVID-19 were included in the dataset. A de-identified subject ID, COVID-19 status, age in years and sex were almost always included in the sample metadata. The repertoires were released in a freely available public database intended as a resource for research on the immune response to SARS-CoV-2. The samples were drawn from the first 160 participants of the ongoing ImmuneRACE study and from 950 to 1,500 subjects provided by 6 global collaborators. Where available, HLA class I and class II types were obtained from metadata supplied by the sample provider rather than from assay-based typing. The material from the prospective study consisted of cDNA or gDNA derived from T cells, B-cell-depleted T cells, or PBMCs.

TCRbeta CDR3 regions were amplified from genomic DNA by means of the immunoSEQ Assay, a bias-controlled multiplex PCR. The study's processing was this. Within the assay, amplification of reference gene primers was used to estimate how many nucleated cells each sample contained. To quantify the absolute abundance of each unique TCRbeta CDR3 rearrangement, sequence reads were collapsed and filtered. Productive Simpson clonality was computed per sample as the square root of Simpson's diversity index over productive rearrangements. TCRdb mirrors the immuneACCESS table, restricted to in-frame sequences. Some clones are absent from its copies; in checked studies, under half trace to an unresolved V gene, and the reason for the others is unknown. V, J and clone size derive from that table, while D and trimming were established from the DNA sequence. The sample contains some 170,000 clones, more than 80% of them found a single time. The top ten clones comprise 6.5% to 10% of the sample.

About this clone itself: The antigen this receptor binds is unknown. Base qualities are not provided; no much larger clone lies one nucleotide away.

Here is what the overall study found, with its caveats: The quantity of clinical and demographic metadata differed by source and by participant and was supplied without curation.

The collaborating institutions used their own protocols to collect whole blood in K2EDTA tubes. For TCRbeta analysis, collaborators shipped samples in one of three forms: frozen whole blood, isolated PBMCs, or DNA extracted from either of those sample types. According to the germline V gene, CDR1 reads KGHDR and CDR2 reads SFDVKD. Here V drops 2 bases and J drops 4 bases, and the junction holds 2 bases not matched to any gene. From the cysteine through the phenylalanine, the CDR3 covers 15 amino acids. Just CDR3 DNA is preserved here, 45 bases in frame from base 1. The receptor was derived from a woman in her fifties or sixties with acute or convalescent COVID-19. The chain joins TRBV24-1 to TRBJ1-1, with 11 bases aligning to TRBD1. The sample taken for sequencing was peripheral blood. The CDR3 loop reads CATSDSGTGGTEAFF. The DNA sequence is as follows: TGTGCCACCAGTGATTCCGGGACAGGGGGCACTGAAGCTTTCTTT.